This T cell receptor (beta chain) was sequenced for a study of T cells expressing NK-cell markers (TCRdb year 2020). With respect to the entire study: TCR beta-chain repertoires were profiled in sorted CD3+CD56+NKG2C+, CD3+CD56+NKG2C- and CD3+CD56-NKG2C+ T-cell subsets from several donors. All eight donors whose samples were sequenced were randomly selected healthy volunteers, three of them men and five women. The libraries were sequenced on Illumina HiSeq 2000/2500, MiSeq or NextSeq, producing 2 x 150 bp reads. Of the eight sequenced donors, seven were found to be HCMV-seropositive and one was found to be HCMV-seronegative. General study outcomes and caveats: Whether the expanded NKG2C-expressing T cell clones were specific for HCMV antigens was left unclear. Those dominant clonotypes were again the most abundant among CD3+CD56-NKG2C+ cells in a handful of donors, at roughly 25-60.1%. For several donors, the dominant CD3+CD56+NKG2C+ clonotypes were among the top 10 CD8+ clonotypes and accounted for about 1.0-7.0% of CD8+ T cells.

A word on this clonotype: The antigen this receptor binds is unknown.

CDR1 and CDR2, per the germline V gene, are MGHRA and YSYEKL. There are 16 amino acids in the CDR3, from cysteine to phenylalanine inclusive. Only the protein is available. The sample was run on an Illumina HiSeq 2000. TCR beta cDNA libraries were made by 5'RACE template switching that added a universal primer site and unique molecular identifiers. Synthesis of cDNA was primed from the TCR beta constant segment and was followed by two consecutive PCR amplification steps. The authors' analysis ran thus. MIGEC was used to demultiplex reads and group the reads by UMI, and MiTCR was used to assemble and quantify clonotypes. To exclude erroneous sequences, any TCR cDNA sequence not supported by at least two reads was discarded. Downstream repertoire analysis used the tcR package, and clonotypes were matched across fractions by CDR3 nucleotide sequence plus V segment. VDJmatch was used to annotate antigen specificity against VDJdb, with one amino acid substitution in CDR3 allowed. TCRdb reprocessed the reads and assigns one entry to each CDR3 protein sequence, leaving out DNA. TCRdb's processing, not the study's, gives the V and J calls here. The table for this sample lists 200,000 to 300,000 distinct CDR3 sequences. The ten most abundant clones make up around 4% of the sample.

To determine HCMV serostatus, a commercial ELISA kit was used to detect HCMV-specific IgG in serum. Peripheral blood mononuclear cells were isolated from blood by Ficoll density gradient centrifugation. The sample comprised blood T cells: a sorted CD56 or NKG2C T cell subset, CD4+ or CD8+ T cells, or bulk PBMC T cells (not recorded which). This receptor was identified in a woman between 18 and 69 years old in good health. Recombination joined TRBV4-1 with TRBJ1-2; no DNA is available, so the TRBD1 call from TCRdb remains unchecked. The CDR3 is CASSSYPQGGKDGYTF.